The 18 T cell receptor beta chains given below trace back to one sample, sequenced in a study of spatial heterogeneity in lung cancer. General study results and limits: Expanded alpha and beta TCR counts within tumors tracked tumor mutation counts.

TCRdb passed the 5' RACE reads through MiXCR, listing each CDR3 protein once. The table lists roughly 5,000 distinct CDR3 sequences, approximately 6.6% of them singletons. The time point: sample taken at primary tumor resection. These receptors lack a known antigen. The specimen was lung tumor tissue, collected at surgery. The source is a female donor with early-stage non-small cell lung cancer.

This clonotype is judged medium-sized. The library was designed around alpha chains, so this beta chain is a stray read whose abundance carries little weight. This chain connects TRBV2 to TRBJ2-2, with no clear D. Trimming left V 6 bases short and J 1 base short, with 6 bases between. Germline CDR1 SNHLY, CDR2 FYNNEI. The CDR3 extends over 13 amino acids. Written as DNA, the CDR3 is TGTGCCAGCAGGGCCCTGAACACCGGGGAGCTGTTTTTT. Translating it yields CASRALNTGELFF.

This clonotype was found many times. This beta chain slipped into a library made for alpha chains as a stray read, so its size is not meaningful. This chain links TRBV2 with TRBJ2-2; D is unresolved. V lost 8 bases to trimming and J lost 1 base, with 11 bases between them. The CDR3 extends over 14 amino acids. Germline V gene lookup returns CDR1 SNHLY and CDR2 FYNNEI. In DNA form, the CDR3 reads TGTGCCAGCGGCTCGGACCAGAACACCGGGGAGCTGTTTTTT. Translating it yields CASGSDQNTGELFF.

This clonotype is classed as medium-sized. The library was built for alpha chains, so this beta chain is an off-target read and its size means little. The chain is built from TRBV7-9 and TRBJ2-3; 8 nucleotides line up with TRBD1. This CDR3 has 16 amino acids. The ends lost 5 bases at V and 4 bases at J; junction bases unmatched: 11. In germline, CDR1 is SEHNR, CDR2 FQNEAQ (reference sequence). In DNA, the CDR3 is TGTGCCAGCAGCCAAGGCGTCAGGGGGCGATCAGATACGCAGTATTTT. It specifies CASSQGVRGRSDTQYF.

There are many counts of this clonotype. Little can be read into the size of this beta chain, an off-target read in a library designed for alpha chains. CDR3 DNA: TGTGCCAGCAGGGGGGAGGGGCCTTATAATTCACCCCTCCACTTT. It codes for CASRGEGPYNSPLHF. The chain couples TRBV6-5 to TRBJ1-6; a possible D gene is TRBD1 (5 bases). With 6 bases removed from V and 4 bases from J, the gap between germline ends came to 13 bases. CDR3 length: 15 residues. The germline V gene has CDR1 MNHEY and CDR2 SVGAGI.

This clonotype was counted ten times or more. Since it is a stray read in a library aimed at alpha chains, this beta chain has a size that is not meaningful. V usage is TRBV29-1 and J usage is TRBJ2-1; 7 bases are shared with TRBD1. Germline V gene data show CDR1 as SQVTM and CDR2 as ANQGSEA. This CDR3 region has 14 residues. V dropped 7 bases and J dropped 2; count of bases not matched to a gene: 8. DNA of the CDR3: TGCAGCGGCCAGGGACAGTCCGCCTACAATGAGCAGTTCTTC. Translated: CSGQGQSAYNEQFF.

This clonotype was recorded at least ten times. This beta chain is an off-target read within a library intended for alpha chains, so its frequency means little. The V and J genes are TRBV5-1 and TRBJ2-1; D possibly corresponds to TRBD2 (5 bases). Germline V gene lookup returns CDR1 SGHRS and CDR2 YFSETQ. CDR3 length equals 14 residues. V shed 0 bases and J shed 8 bases, with 12 bases lying between them. CDR3 sequence reads: CASSLEWGDDEQFF. The CDR3 region has the DNA TGCGCCAGCAGCTTGGAGTGGGGAGACGATGAGCAGTTCTTC.

This clonotype is medium-sized. A library prepared for alpha chains yielded this beta chain as an off-target read; its size is of little meaning. This chain uses TRBV11-1 with TRBJ1-2, with 8 bases fitting TRBD1. V was pared by 4 bases and J by 7 bases, with 14 bases of the junction left unmatched. CDR1 is SGHAT, CDR2 FQDESV, per germline (reference sequence). The CDR3 contains 16 residues. CDR3 bases: TGTGCCAGCAGCTCGTTGATACCTGGACAGGGAAGTGGCTACACCTTC. This translates into CASSSLIPGQGSGYTF.

This clonotype counts as medium-sized. This beta chain is a stray read from a library made for alpha chains; its abundance is not meaningful. The chain links TRBV7-9 to TRBJ2-2; TRBD2 matches 7 bases. In germline, CDR1 is SEHNR, CDR2 FQNEAQ (reference sequence). Unmatched junction bases numbered 14, after V lost 3 bases and J lost 1 base. The CDR3 runs 19 residues. CDR3 sequence: CASSFPQGSGGVNTGELFF. In DNA form, the CDR3 reads TGTGCCAGCAGCTTCCCCCAAGGAAGTGGGGGGGTGAACACCGGGGAGCTGTTTTTT.

There are many counts of this clonotype. This beta chain is a stray read from a library made for alpha chains; its abundance is not meaningful. This sequence joins TRBV28 and TRBJ1-6; D is unresolved. The V gene lost 5 bases and the J gene lost 7 bases, with 12 bases spanning the gap. The CDR3 has 14 residues. Germline lookup yields CDR1 MDHEN and CDR2 SYDVKM. The CDR3 DNA reads TGTGCCAGCAGTGGGATCCAAGGGAATTCACCCCTCCACTTT. Translation gives CASSGIQGNSPLHF.

Sample share makes this clonotype medium-sized. A library made for alpha chains picked up this beta chain off target, so its size means little. The chain couples TRBV6-6 to TRBJ2-5; 8 bases line up with TRBD2. The germline V gene encodes CDR1 MNHNY and CDR2 SVGAGI (reference sequence). Losses at the gene ends were 5 bases for V and 4 bases for J; bases not matched to a gene: 6. The CDR3 has 14 residues. In DNA, the CDR3 is TGTGCCAGCAGTGGGACGGGGGGGCCAGAGACCCAGTACTTC. As protein: CASSGTGGPETQYF.

This clonotype occurred many times. As an off-target read in a library built for alpha chains, this beta chain has a frequency of little significance. The chain joins TRBV6-6 to TRBJ2-7; D call uncertain. The CDR3 totals 12 residues. The V end lost 2 bases, the J end lost 5 bases, and 7 bases lay between the germline ends. The V gene's germline CDR1 is MNHNY and CDR2 SVGAGI (reference sequence). The CDR3 sequence is CASSYRIDEQYF. CDR3 DNA sequence: TGTGCCAGCAGTTACAGGATCGACGAGCAGTACTTC.

This clonotype was detected a few times. A library prepared for alpha chains yielded this beta chain as an off-target read; its size is of little meaning. This chain uses TRBV18 with TRBJ1-2; D might be TRBD1 (6 bases). Trimming pared 5 bases from V and 7 bases from J, leaving 17 bases between. CDR1 and CDR2 (germline): KGHSH, LQKENI. The CDR3 contains 14 residues. CDR3 residues: CASSGADRSSGYTF. CDR3 in DNA: TGTGCCAGCTCAGGGGCAGACAGGAGCAGTGGCTACACCTTC. The entire variable domain, with the rest obtained from reference TRBV18 and TRBJ1-2, is as follows: NAGVMQNPRHLVRRRGQEARLRCSPMKGHSHVYWYRQLPEEGLKFMVYLQKENIIDESGMPKERFSAEFPKEGPSILRIQQVVRGDSAAYFCASSGADRSSGYTFGSGTRLTVV.

This clonotype is medium-sized. This beta chain is an off-target read within a library intended for alpha chains, so its frequency means little. CDR3 DNA sequence: TGTGCCAGCAGCTCGGATAGCGTCACAGATACGCAGTATTTT. It is translated as CASSSDSVTDTQYF. This chain connects TRBV5-4 to TRBJ2-3; D possibly corresponds to TRBD2 (5 bases). Germline V gene data show CDR1 as SGHNT and CDR2 as YYREEE (reference sequence). V shed 3 bases and J shed 2 bases, with 10 bases lying between them. This CDR3 is built from 14 residues. Full variable domain (outside the CDR3, taken from reference TRBV5-4 and TRBJ2-3): ETGVTQSPTHLIKTRGQQVTLRCSSQSGHNTVSWYQQALGQGPQFIFQYYREEENGRGNFPPRFSGLQFPNYSSELNVNALELDDSALYLCASSSDSVTDTQYFGPGTRLTVL.

Ten or more counts support this clonotype. Found in a library prepared for alpha chains, this beta chain is an off-target read, and its abundance has little meaning. The CDR3 DNA sequence: TGCAGTGTCCCCACTAGCGGGAGAATTAATGAGCAGTTCTTC. Protein product: CSVPTSGRINEQFF. The chain carries TRBV20-1 and TRBJ2-1; 11 bases are shared with TRBD2. V was pared by 7 bases and J by 7 bases, with 9 bases of the junction left unmatched. CDR1 is DFQATT and CDR2 is SNEGSKA in the germline V gene (reference sequence). The CDR3 runs to 14 residues.

By its share, this clonotype is medium-sized. Since the library was made to target alpha chains, this beta chain is a stray read and its abundance is not meaningful. The chain combines TRBV28 with TRBJ2-5; the match to TRBD2 covers 11 bases. Per germline, CDR1 MDHEN and CDR2 SYDVKM. The ends lost 4 bases at V and 5 bases at J; junction bases unmatched: 9. This CDR3 is built from 16 residues. The CDR3 sequence is CASSSDLLAGGETQYF. CDR3 nucleotides: TGTGCCAGCAGTTCGGACCTTCTAGCGGGGGGCGAGACCCAGTACTTC.

The sample holds many counts of this clonotype. This beta chain represents an off-target read in a library built for alpha chains; its size is of limited meaning. CDR3 sequence: CASSFEDYGYTF. The CDR3 bases are TGCGCCAGCAGCTTTGAAGATTATGGCTACACCTTC. V usage is TRBV5-1 and J usage is TRBJ1-2; no reliable D call. Germline lookup yields CDR1 SGHRS and CDR2 YFSETQ. V dropped 2 bases and J dropped 5 bases, with 7 bases sitting between them. The CDR3 is 12 residues long.

This clonotype was observed at least ten times. This beta chain turned up in a library designed for alpha chains; as an off-target read, its abundance says little. The chain couples TRBV5-1 to TRBJ1-2; the match to TRBD1 covers 7 bases. V trimming: 5 bases; J trimming: 3 bases; junction bases outside the gene matches: 4. The germline V gene has CDR1 SGHRS and CDR2 YFSETQ. The CDR3 loop spans 13 amino acids. The CDR3 DNA reads TGCGCCAGCAGATTCGACAGGGACTATGGCTACACCTTC. This sequence encodes CASRFDRDYGYTF.

In this sample, this clonotype turned up many times. This beta chain was picked up by a library intended for alpha chains and is off target, so its count carries little meaning. This rearrangement joins TRBV4-1 to TRBJ2-5, with 14 nucleotides matching TRBD2. CDR3 size: 18 residues. V shed 0 bases, J shed 5 bases, and the junction held 8 bases outside the gene matches. The V gene's germline CDR1 is MGHRA and CDR2 YSYEKL. The CDR3 loop is CASSQEGLAGGLWETQYF. CDR3 DNA sequence: TGCGCCAGCAGCCAAGAAGGACTAGCGGGGGGCCTGTGGGAGACCCAGTACTTC.